The rows below give T cell receptor beta chains drawn from one sample of a study of T cells after yellow fever vaccination. MiXCR, run by TCRdb on the 5' RACE reads, gives a single entry per CDR3 protein. The sample contains 500,000 to 650,000 distinct CDR3 sequences, roughly a sixth of which appear only once. Sequenced material: PBMCs, taken 5 days after the first yellow fever vaccination. The receptors originated from a man younger than 35 who received the YFV17D yellow fever vaccine. CDR3s include the opening cysteine and the closing phenylalanine or tryptophan. D genes are given only for firm matches. The size of a clone is reported for some rows only, either as once, few or many, or as a class for expanded clones.

clone size: once; V gene: TRBV4-1; D gene: .; J gene: TRBJ1-6; CDR3 DNA: TGCGCCAGCAGCCCGGGGGACGAGGATAATTCACCCCTCCACTTT; CDR3 protein: CASSPGDEDNSPLHF
clone size: few; V gene: TRBV10-3; D gene: .; J gene: TRBJ1-1; CDR3 DNA: TGTGTCACATCACTCTCGGACACTGAAGCTGAAGCTTTCTTT; CDR3 protein: CVTSLSDTEAEAFF
clone size: .; V gene: TRBV7-9; D gene: .; J gene: TRBJ2-5; CDR3 DNA: TGTGCCAGCAGCTTCCCGGGGTTCAGCGAGACCCAGTACTTC; CDR3 protein: CASSFPGFSETQYF
clone size: many; V gene: TRBV7-2; D gene: TRBD2; J gene: TRBJ2-7; CDR3 DNA: TGTGCCAGCAGCTTGGGACTAGAGTACGAGCAGTACTTC; CDR3 protein: CASSLGLEYEQYF
clone size: few; V gene: TRBV12-3/TRBV12-4; D gene: .; J gene: TRBJ2-3; CDR3 DNA: TGTGCCAGCAGTCTAAACCCAGGCCATACGCAGTATTTT; CDR3 protein: CASSLNPGHTQYF
clone size: few; V gene: TRBV5-5; D gene: .; J gene: TRBJ2-4; CDR3 DNA: TGTGCCAGCAGCTGGGATGGGGGGGCGAAAAACATTCAGTACTTC; CDR3 protein: CASSWDGGAKNIQYF
clone size: .; V gene: TRBV7-3; D gene: TRBD1; J gene: TRBJ1-5; CDR3 DNA: TGTGCCAGCAGCGGACAGGGGACGAGCAATCAGCCCCAGCATTTT; CDR3 protein: CASSGQGTSNQPQHF
clone size: few; V gene: TRBV7-9; D gene: .; J gene: TRBJ2-5; CDR3 DNA: TGTGCCAGCAGCTTAGGGACCCTGACGGGTGAGACCCAGTACTTC; CDR3 protein: CASSLGTLTGETQYF
clone size: .; V gene: TRBV15; D gene: .; J gene: TRBJ2-7; CDR3 DNA: TGTGCCACCAGCAAAAAGGGGTACGAGCAGTACTTC; CDR3 protein: CATSKKGYEQYF
clone size: .; V gene: TRBV29-1; D gene: .; J gene: TRBJ1-2; CDR3 DNA: TGCAGCGTTGAAGATAGGGGAAGGGCTCCTCACTATGGCTACACCTTC; CDR3 protein: CSVEDRGRAPHYGYTF
clone size: few; V gene: TRBV6-5; D gene: .; J gene: TRBJ2-3; CDR3 DNA: TGTGCCAGCAGTTACTCGGGGGCGCGAACAGATACGCAGTATTTT; CDR3 protein: CASSYSGARTDTQYF
clone size: .; V gene: TRBV12-3/TRBV12-4; D gene: .; J gene: TRBJ2-3; CDR3 DNA: TGTGCCAGCAGTACATTGGGGCCCCAGGTGGCAGATACGCAGTATTTT; CDR3 protein: CASSTLGPQVADTQYF
clone size: .; V gene: TRBV12-3/TRBV12-4; D gene: .; J gene: TRBJ2-5; CDR3 DNA: TGTGCCAGCAGTCATCGATGGACCCAGTACTTC; CDR3 protein: CASSHRWTQYF
clone size: few; V gene: TRBV9; D gene: TRBD2; J gene: TRBJ2-3; CDR3 DNA: TGTGCCAGCAGCGTAGGTGGTAGCGGGGGACCCACAGATACGCAGTATTTT; CDR3 protein: CASSVGGSGGPTDTQYF
clone size: .; V gene: TRBV7-2; D gene: .; J gene: TRBJ2-3; CDR3 DNA: TGTGCCAGCAGCCCAGGCGGGGTTCACACAGATACGCAGTATTTT; CDR3 protein: CASSPGGVHTDTQYF
clone size: few; V gene: TRBV6-1; D gene: .; J gene: TRBJ1-2; CDR3 DNA: TGTGCCTCCCGCGCCGACAGCGACTATGGCTACACCTTC; CDR3 protein: CASRADSDYGYTF
clone size: few; V gene: TRBV6-5; D gene: .; J gene: TRBJ1-1; CDR3 DNA: TGTGCCAGCAGTTACACGTACACGTTCATGAACACTGAAGCTTTCTTT; CDR3 protein: CASSYTYTFMNTEAFF
clone size: few; V gene: TRBV5-5; D gene: .; J gene: TRBJ1-2; CDR3 DNA: TGTGCCAGCAGCTTTTATAAGTCCTGGCGGGGCTACACCTTC; CDR3 protein: CASSFYKSWRGYTF
clone size: few; V gene: TRBV19; D gene: .; J gene: TRBJ1-5; CDR3 DNA: TGTGCCAGTAGTATGACAGGCTATAGCAATCAGCCCCAGCATTTT; CDR3 protein: CASSMTGYSNQPQHF
clone size: .; V gene: TRBV11-2; D gene: TRBD1; J gene: TRBJ1-6; CDR3 DNA: TGTGCCAGCAGCTTAGGGGACAGGGGGAATTCACCCCTCCACTTT; CDR3 protein: CASSLGDRGNSPLHF
clone size: .; V gene: TRBV19; D gene: .; J gene: TRBJ1-5; CDR3 DNA: TGTGCCAGTAATGTTTTTGTCGGACAGCCCCAGCATTTT; CDR3 protein: CASNVFVGQPQHF
clone size: .; V gene: TRBV12-3/TRBV12-4; D gene: .; J gene: TRBJ2-3; CDR3 DNA: TGTGCCAGCAGTTTCCCCCCTCCCGGGCCGACGCAGTATTTT; CDR3 protein: CASSFPPPGPTQYF
clone size: .; V gene: TRBV29-1; D gene: .; J gene: TRBJ2-3; CDR3 DNA: TGCAGCGTACGCATCCTGGGGGTCACAGATACGCAGTATTTT; CDR3 protein: CSVRILGVTDTQYF
clone size: .; V gene: TRBV2; D gene: TRBD1; J gene: TRBJ2-2; CDR3 DNA: TGTGCCAGCAGGCGAGGGACAGCGAACACCGGGGAGCTGTTTTTT; CDR3 protein: CASRRGTANTGELFF
clone size: many; V gene: TRBV11-2; D gene: TRBD1; J gene: TRBJ1-6; CDR3 DNA: TGTGCCAGCACCCCGGAAGGACAGGGAGGACTCTCACCCCTCCACTTT; CDR3 protein: CASTPEGQGGLSPLHF